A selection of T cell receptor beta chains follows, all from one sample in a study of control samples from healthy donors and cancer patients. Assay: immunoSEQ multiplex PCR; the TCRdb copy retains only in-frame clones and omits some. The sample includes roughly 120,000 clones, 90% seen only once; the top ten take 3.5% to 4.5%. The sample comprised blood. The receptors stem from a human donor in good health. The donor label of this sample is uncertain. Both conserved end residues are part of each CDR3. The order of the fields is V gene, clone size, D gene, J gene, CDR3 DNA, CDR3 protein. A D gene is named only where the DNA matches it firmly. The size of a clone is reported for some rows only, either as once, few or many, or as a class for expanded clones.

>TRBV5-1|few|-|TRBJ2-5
TGCGCCAGCAGCTTGGATATGGGCAGACAAGAGACCCAGTACTTC
CASSLDMGRQETQYF
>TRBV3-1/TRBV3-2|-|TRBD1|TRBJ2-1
TGTGCCAGCAGTCCCACCGTGGGACAGGGATCCTTGAATGAGCAGTTCTTC
CASSPTVGQGSLNEQFF
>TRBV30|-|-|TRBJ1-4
TGTGCCTGGAGTGTACAAATAGGTGAAAAACTGTTTTTT
CAWSVQIGEKLFF
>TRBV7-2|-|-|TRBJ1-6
TGTGCCAGCAGCGCAGCCGGGACATTTCATAATTCACCCCTCCACTTT
CASSAAGTFHNSPLHF
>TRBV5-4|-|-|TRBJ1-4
TGTGCCAGCAGCCCAGGATCAACTAATGAAAAACTGTTTTTT
CASSPGSTNEKLFF
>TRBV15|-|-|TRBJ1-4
TGTGCCACCAGCACGGCCGCAACTAATGAAAAACTGTTTTTT
CATSTAATNEKLFF
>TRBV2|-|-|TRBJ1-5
TGTGCCAGCATGGCCGAAGCTAATCAGCCCCAGCATTTT
CASMAEANQPQHF
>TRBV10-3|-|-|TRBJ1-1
TGTGCCATCAGTGAGTCTCGAGGGAACACTGAAGCTTTCTTT
CAISESRGNTEAFF
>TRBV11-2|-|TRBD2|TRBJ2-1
TGTGCCAGCACCCGACTATCTTTAGCGGGGGGGCCGAATGAGCAGTTCTTC
CASTRLSLAGGPNEQFF
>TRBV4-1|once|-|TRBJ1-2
TGCGCCAGCAGCCAAGCATCGACAGAACCAGGCGGCTACACCTTC
CASSQASTEPGGYTF
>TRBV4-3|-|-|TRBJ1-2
TGCGCCAGCAGCCAAGAGGCAGGGAAACGCGCTGGCTACACCTTC
CASSQEAGKRAGYTF
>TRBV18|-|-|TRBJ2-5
TGTGCCAGCTCAGGGACGGGAGAGACCCAGTACTTC
CASSGTGETQYF
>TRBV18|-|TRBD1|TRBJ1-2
TGTGCCAGCTCACCAGGGACAGACCGTAACTATGGCTACACCTTC
CASSPGTDRNYGYTF
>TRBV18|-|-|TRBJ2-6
TGTGCCAGCTCACCTATGACAGCTTACTCTGGGGCCAACGTCCTGACTTTC
CASSPMTAYSGANVLTF
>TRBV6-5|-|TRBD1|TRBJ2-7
TGTGCCAGCACCCGATCGGACAGGGGGGGCTACGAGCAGTACTTC
CASTRSDRGGYEQYF
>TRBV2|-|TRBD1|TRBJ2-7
TGTGCCAGCAGCCCGTCGGGACAGGGTTACGAGCAGTACTTC
CASSPSGQGYEQYF
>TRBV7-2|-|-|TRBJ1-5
TGTGCCAGCAGCTTGACCAGCCAAGAAAGTCAGCCCCAGCATTTT
CASSLTSQESQPQHF
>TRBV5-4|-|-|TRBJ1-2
TGTGCCAGCAGCTTGGGCCTATCTAACTATGGCTACACCTTC
CASSLGLSNYGYTF
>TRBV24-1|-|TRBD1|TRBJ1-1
TGTGCCACCAGTGATTTTTCCGCCGGGACAGGGGGAGCTTTCTTT
CATSDFSAGTGGAFF
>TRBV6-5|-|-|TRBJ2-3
TGTGCCAGCAGGGGGGTCACAGATACGCAGTATTTT
CASRGVTDTQYF
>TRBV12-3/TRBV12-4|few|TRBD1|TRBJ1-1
TGTGCCAGCACCCTGGGACAGGGGACTGAAGCTTTCTTT
CASTLGQGTEAFF
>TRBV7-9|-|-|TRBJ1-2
TGTGCCAGCAGCTTAAGGGGCTCCTATGGCTACACCTTC
CASSLRGSYGYTF
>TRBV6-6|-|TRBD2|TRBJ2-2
TGTGCCAGCAGTCGGACTAGCGGGGGGGCCATCACCGGGGAGCTGTTTTTT
CASSRTSGGAITGELFF
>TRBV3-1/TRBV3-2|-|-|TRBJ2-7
TGTGCCAGCAGCCAAGGGCCGGCCCCCTACGAGCAGTACTTC
CASSQGPAPYEQYF
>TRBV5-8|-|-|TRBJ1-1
TGTGCCTTGAGTGCGGGGGCCCACACTGAAGCTTTCTTT
CALSAGAHTEAFF
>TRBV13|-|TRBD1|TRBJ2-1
TGTGCCAGCAGCCGCCGGGACAGGGAGAATGAGCAGTTCTTC
CASSRRDRENEQFF
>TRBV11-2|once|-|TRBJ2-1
TGTGCCAGCAGCTTAGCCCGACAGCCTAACAATGAGCAGTTCTTC
CASSLARQPNNEQFF
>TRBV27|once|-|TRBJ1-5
TGTGCCAGCAGCCCGACGGCCCATAGCAATCAGCCCCAGCATTTT
CASSPTAHSNQPQHF
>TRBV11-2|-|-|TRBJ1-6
TGTGCCAGCAGCTTCGGGACCCCGGGTTCACCCCTCCACTTT
CASSFGTPGSPLHF
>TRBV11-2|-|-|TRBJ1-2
TGTGCCAGCAGCTCAGCAGGACGGGGGAGTCGAGCTAACTATGGCTACACCTTC
CASSSAGRGSRANYGYTF
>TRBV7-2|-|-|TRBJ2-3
TGTGCCAGCAGCTTAGGGGGAGTCGACGCAGATACGCAGTATTTT
CASSLGGVDADTQYF
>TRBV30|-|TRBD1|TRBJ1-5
TGTGCCTGGAGTGGGGGACAGAAGGGTCAGCCCCAGCATTTT
CAWSGGQKGQPQHF
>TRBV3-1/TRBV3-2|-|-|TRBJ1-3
TGTGCCAGCAGTCGGGTGGGGGATGGAAACACCATATATTTT
CASSRVGDGNTIYF
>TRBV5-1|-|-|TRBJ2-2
TGCGCCAGCAGCTTAGACACCGGGGAGCTGTTTTTT
CASSLDTGELFF
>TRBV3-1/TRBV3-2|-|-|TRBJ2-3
TGTGCCAGCAGCCAAGAGGGGGTGGGGCGCGCAGGCACAGATACGCAGTATTTT
CASSQEGVGRAGTDTQYF
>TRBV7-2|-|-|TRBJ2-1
TGTGCCAGCAGCTTAATAAGGTCAGTAGGTACTGAGCAGTTCTTC
CASSLIRSVGTEQFF
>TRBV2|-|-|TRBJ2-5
TGTGCCAGCAGTGAAGCGCGCCAGGGGTTGAACCAAGAGACCCAGTACTTC
CASSEARQGLNQETQYF
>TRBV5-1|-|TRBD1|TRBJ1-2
TGCGCCAGCAGCTTGAGAGACAGGGGCCCAGGGTATGGCTACACCTTC
CASSLRDRGPGYGYTF
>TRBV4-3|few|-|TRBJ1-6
TGCGCCAGCAGCCAAGAGCTGGGGGGCGTGAGTTCACCCCTCCACTTT
CASSQELGGVSSPLHF
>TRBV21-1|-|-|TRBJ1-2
TGTGCCAGCAGCACCTCCTCCAGGAAAGGCTATGGCTACACCTTC
CASSTSSRKGYGYTF
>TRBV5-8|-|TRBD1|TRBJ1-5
TGTGCCAGCAGCTTGTATGATACAGGGGCTCGACAGCCCCAGCATTTT
CASSLYDTGARQPQHF
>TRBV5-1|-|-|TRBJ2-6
TGCGCCAGCAGCTCCTCAGGGCTAACTGGGGCCAACGTCCTGACTTTC
CASSSSGLTGANVLTF
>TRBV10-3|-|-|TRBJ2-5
TGTGCCATCAGTGAGTTAGGGGGGCAAGAGACCCAGTACTTC
CAISELGGQETQYF
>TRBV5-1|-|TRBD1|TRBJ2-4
TGCGCCAGCAGCTACATCCTCACCGGGACAGGGGTCGGGGCTCAGTACTTC
CASSYILTGTGVGAQYF
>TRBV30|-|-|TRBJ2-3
TGTGCCTGGAGTGTACGAGTCACAGATACGCAGTATTTT
CAWSVRVTDTQYF
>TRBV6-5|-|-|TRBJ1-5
TGTGCCAGCAGTCGGACAGAGAATCAGCCCCAGCATTTT
CASSRTENQPQHF
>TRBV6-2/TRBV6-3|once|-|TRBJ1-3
TGTGCCAGCAGCGTCGGAAGAGGAGGGTCTGGAAACACCATATATTTT
CASSVGRGGSGNTIYF
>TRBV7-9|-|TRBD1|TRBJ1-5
TGTGCCAGCAGCCTCCAGACAGGGGCAAGGAATCAGCCCCAGCATTTT
CASSLQTGARNQPQHF
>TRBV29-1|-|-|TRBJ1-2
TGCAGCGTTGAAGCCGGCAGCTATGGCTACACCTTC
CSVEAGSYGYTF
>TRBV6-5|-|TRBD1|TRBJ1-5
TGTGCCAGCAGACGCGACAGGGAAAGTCAGCCCCAGCATTTT
CASRRDRESQPQHF
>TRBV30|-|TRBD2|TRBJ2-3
TGTGCCTGGAGTGGGGGACTAGCGGGCGTATACACAGATACGCAGTATTTT
CAWSGGLAGVYTDTQYF
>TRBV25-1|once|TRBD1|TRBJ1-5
TGTGCCAGCAGTGAACAGGGGGCTGGTCAGCCCCAGCATTTT
CASSEQGAGQPQHF
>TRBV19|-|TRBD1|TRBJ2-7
TGTGCCAGTAGTCCGACAGGGGGCTACGAGCAGTACTTC
CASSPTGGYEQYF
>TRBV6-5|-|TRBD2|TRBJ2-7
TGTGCCAGCAGTTATGTCATCCGGGGAGGGTTTTACGAGCAGTACTTC
CASSYVIRGGFYEQYF
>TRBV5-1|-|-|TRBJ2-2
TGCGCCAGCAGCTTGCTACTAGCCGACACCGGGGAGCTGTTTTTT
CASSLLLADTGELFF
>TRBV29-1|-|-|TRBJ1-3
TGCAGCGTTGTCGGCAGAAACTCTGGAAACACCATATATTTT
CSVVGRNSGNTIYF
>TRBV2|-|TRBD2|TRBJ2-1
TGTGCCAGCAGTGCCGGGACTAGCGGTTCCTACAATGAGCAGTTCTTC
CASSAGTSGSYNEQFF
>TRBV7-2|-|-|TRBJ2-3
TGTGCCAGCAGCTCCGGACGGGCGAGCATCCAAGATACGCAGTATTTT
CASSSGRASIQDTQYF